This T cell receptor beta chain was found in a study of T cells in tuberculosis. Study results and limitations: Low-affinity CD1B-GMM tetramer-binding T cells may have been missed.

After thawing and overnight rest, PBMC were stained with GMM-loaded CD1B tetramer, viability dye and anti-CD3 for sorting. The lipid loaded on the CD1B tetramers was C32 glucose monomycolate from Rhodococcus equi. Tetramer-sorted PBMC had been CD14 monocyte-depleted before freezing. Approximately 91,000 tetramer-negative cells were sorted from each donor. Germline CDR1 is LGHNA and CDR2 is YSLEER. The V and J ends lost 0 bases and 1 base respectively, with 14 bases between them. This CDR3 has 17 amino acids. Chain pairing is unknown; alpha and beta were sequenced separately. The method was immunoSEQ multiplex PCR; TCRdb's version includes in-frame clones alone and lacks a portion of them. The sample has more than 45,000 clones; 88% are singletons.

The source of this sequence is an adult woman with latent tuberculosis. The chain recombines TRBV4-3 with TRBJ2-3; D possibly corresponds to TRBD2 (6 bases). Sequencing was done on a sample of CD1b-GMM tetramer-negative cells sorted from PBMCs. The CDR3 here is CASSQDLSDYGTDTQYF. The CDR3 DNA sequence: TGCGCCAGCAGCCAAGATCTTTCGGACTATGGCACAGATACGCAGTATTTT.